The sequence of this T cell receptor beta chain was determined in a study of blood T cell repertoires in COVID-19. Study details: Collection of acute and convalescent COVID-19 samples took place in the United States, Italy and Spain. PBMCs, B-cell-depleted T cells, or T cells provided the cDNA or gDNA that made up the material.

Authors' methods: Amplification of reference gene primers provided the estimated nucleated cell counts. Sequencing used immunoSEQ multiplex PCR; TCRdb keeps in-frame clones, though not all of them. V, J and clone size are taken as reported in that table, and D and trimming were inferred from the DNA itself. In the table there are 150,000 to 200,000 clones, about 86% of which are singletons. This receptor was obtained from a man in his fifties or sixties with acute or convalescent COVID-19. Sequenced: peripheral blood.

CDR3 nucleotides: TGTGCCAGCAGTTGGGACAGGGGGCATCAGCCCCAGCATTTT. It specifies CASSWDRGHQPQHF. The chain couples TRBV6-5 to TRBJ1-5; 12 bases are a match to TRBD1. Germline trimming cut 4 bases from V and 5 bases from J; bases unmatched to any gene: 0. The V gene's germline CDR1 is MNHEY and CDR2 SVGAGI. This CDR3 spans 14 amino acids.